Shown below are 22 T cell receptor beta chains from a single sample sequenced in a study of cytomegalovirus exposure and HLA in healthy donors. Primers: 60 Vbeta forward and 13 Jbeta reverse. Generated by immunoSEQ multiplex PCR, the TCRdb table keeps only in-frame clones and is missing some. The repertoire holds 200,000 or so clones, about 88% seen once, with around 0.25% in the top ten. The sample comprised PBMCs. The receptors here all came from a girl under three years old in good health and CMV-seronegative.

CDR3 in DNA: TGCGCCAGCAGCTTGTATACGGAGGGGTGGGCTACTGAAGCTTTCTTT. Amino acids: CASSLYTEGWATEAFF. This chain connects TRBV5-1 to TRBJ1-1; D may be TRBD1 (5 bases). This CDR3 region has 16 residues. The germline CDR1 and CDR2 sequences are SGHRS and YFSETQ. V lost 1 base and J lost 5, with 18 bases in between.

In nucleotides, the CDR3 is TGCGCCAGCAGCTTAGAGGTATACACTGAAGCTTTCTTT. This codes for CASSLEVYTEAFF. This rearrangement joins TRBV5-1 to TRBJ1-1; D remains ambiguous. Trimming removed 2 bases from V and 3 bases from J, with 8 bases in between. Germline loops: CDR1 SGHRS, CDR2 YFSETQ. The CDR3 contains 13 residues.

This chain uses TRBV11-2 with TRBJ2-7, with 11 bases identical to TRBD2. After removal of 5 bases from V and 3 bases from J, the junction contained 3 bases not matched to a gene. Germline assignment: CDR1 SGHAT and CDR2 FQNNGV. The CDR3 contains 14 residues. CDR3 protein: CASSRLAGSYEQYF. In DNA, the CDR3 is TGTGCCAGCAGCCGACTAGCGGGAAGCTACGAGCAGTACTTC.

The chain combines TRBV6-1 with TRBJ1-5; tentatively, D is TRBD1 (5 bases). Germline V gives CDR1 MNHNS, CDR2 SASEGT. The CDR3 has 16 residues. Trimming took 2 bases from V and 2 from J, leaving 13 bases between them. CDR3 amino acids: CASSEHRPGGNQPQHF. The CDR3 region has the DNA TGTGCCAGCAGTGAACACAGACCGGGGGGCAATCAGCCCCAGCATTTT.

This chain links TRBV7-8 with TRBJ2-2; TRBD1 might be the D (6 bases). The CDR3 extends over 19 amino acids. The V and J ends lost 5 bases and 6 bases respectively, with 28 bases between them. Germline V gene sequence: CDR1 SGHVS, CDR2 FQNEAQ. For the CDR3, the DNA is TGTGCCAGCAGCCCCCGCTGGGGGTCAGGGGAAGAGGGTTCCGGGGAGCTGTTTTTT. This codes for CASSPRWGSGEEGSGELFF.

This clone was picked up one time. This chain uses TRBV27 with TRBJ1-2, with D tentatively TRBD1 (5 bases). The CDR3 runs 13 residues. The germline V gene encodes CDR1 MNHEY and CDR2 SMNVEV (reference sequence). Trimming left V 4 bases short and J 3 bases short, with 9 bases between. The CDR3 is CASSSGLDYGYTF. CDR3 coding DNA: TGTGCCAGCAGTTCAGGGTTGGACTATGGCTACACCTTC.

CDR3 DNA sequence: TGCGCCAGCAGCCAAGTTGAGTCCCAGGGGGAGTACGAGCAGTACTTC. It yields the protein CASSQVESQGEYEQYF. The chain couples TRBV4-1 to TRBJ2-5; 7 bases line up with TRBD1. The J call may be faulty, since TRBJ2-7 better matches the DNA end. Germline V gene lookup returns CDR1 MGHRA and CDR2 YSYEKL. CDR3 length: 16 amino acids.

CDR3 region: CASSYHQGEGEQYF. The DNA for the CDR3 is TGTGCCAGCAGCTACCATCAGGGGGAAGGGGAGCAGTACTTC. This chain connects TRBV13 to TRBJ2-7; 7 bases fit TRBD1. Trimming cost V 4 bases and J 7 bases; bases outside gene matches: 10. The CDR3 sequence is 14 residues long. CDR1 is PRHDT, CDR2 FYEKMQ, per germline (reference sequence).

This clone appeared once. The chain carries TRBV19 and TRBJ2-7; 7 positions match TRBD1. Germline V gene data show CDR1 as LNHDA and CDR2 as SQIVND (reference sequence). This CDR3 spans 17 amino acids. V shed 6 bases, J shed 0 bases, and the junction held 14 bases outside the gene matches. The DNA for the CDR3 is TGTGCCAGTAGGGGTCCACCGGGACAGAAGAGCTCCTACGAGCAGTACTTC. Translating gives CASRGPPGQKSSYEQYF.

This chain connects TRBV10-3 to TRBJ2-7, with 7 bases fitting TRBD1. The CDR3 runs 17 residues. The germline CDR1 and CDR2 sequences are ENHRY and SYGVKD. Trimming took 0 bases from V and 1 from J; bases not matched to a gene: 9. CDR3 coding DNA: TGTGCCATCAGTGAGTCGGATATCTGGACAGGATCCTACGAGCAGTACTTC. It encodes CAISESDIWTGSYEQYF.

V and J are TRBV6-1 and TRBJ2-7; D may be TRBD2 (6 bases). This CDR3 comprises 10 residues. Germline loops: CDR1 MNHNS, CDR2 SASEGT. V was trimmed by 9 bases and J by 4 bases, leaving 7 bases between them. CDR3 region: CASGRYEQYF. CDR3 DNA: TGTGCCAGTGGGAGGTACGAGCAGTACTTC.

This clone was counted only a few times. The V gene is TRBV29-1, the J gene TRBJ2-3, with D unclear. Looked up from germline, CDR1 is SQVTM and CDR2 is ANQGSEA. Trimming removed 1 base from V and 0 bases from J, with 8 bases in between. The CDR3 sequence is 14 residues long. This CDR3 is CSVEGYSSTDTQYF. In DNA, the CDR3 is TGCAGCGTTGAAGGGTACTCGAGCACAGATACGCAGTATTTT.

The gene calls are TRBV25-1 and TRBJ1-2; TRBD1 is a possible D gene (6 bases). This CDR3 comprises 15 residues. The germline CDR1 and CDR2 sequences are MGHDK and SYGVNS. Deletions cut 5 bases from V and 4 bases from J, with 17 bases between. This CDR3 is CASSPRTDSRYGYTF. DNA for the CDR3: TGTGCCAGCAGTCCCCGGACAGATTCCCGCTATGGCTACACCTTC.

This chain uses TRBV9 with TRBJ1-1, with D possibly matching TRBD1 (6 bases). Germline CDR1 is SGDLS and CDR2 is YYNGEE. The CDR3 is 15 amino acids. V was shortened by 0 bases and J by 4 bases, with 13 bases between the two germline ends. As DNA, the CDR3 is TGTGCCAGCAGCGTAGGATCCCAGGGGCGCACTGAAGCTTTCTTT. Its translation is CASSVGSQGRTEAFF.

The rearrangement links TRBV11-2 to TRBJ2-3; 9 bases fit TRBD2. The trim removed 6 bases at V and 3 bases at J, leaving 7 bases unmatched. Germline V lookup: CDR1 SGHAT, CDR2 FQNNGV. The CDR3 spans 15 residues. The CDR3, as DNA: TGTGCCAGCAGGCTCGGCGGGGGGGCAACAGATACGCAGTATTTT. Translating it yields CASRLGGGATDTQYF.

J is TRBJ2-5 and V is TRBV6-5; 9 positions match TRBD2. The CDR3 is 15 residues long. Germline trimming cut 0 bases from V and 7 bases from J; bases unmatched to any gene: 6. Germline V gene lookup returns CDR1 MNHEY and CDR2 SVGAGI. CDR3 nucleotides: TGTGCCAGCAGTTACTCTCGTTGGCGGGAGGGGACCCAGTACTTC. Its translation is CASSYSRWREGTQYF.

The chain has TRBV6-4 and TRBJ2-2, with TRBD1 identical over 9 bases. Per the germline V gene, CDR1 is MRHNA and CDR2 is SNTAGT. The CDR3 spans 16 residues. The ends lost 7 bases at V and 2 bases at J; junction bases unmatched: 8. The CDR3 DNA follows: TGTGCCAGCATGATTGGGGACAGGGTAAACACCGGGGAGCTGTTTTTT. Translating gives CASMIGDRVNTGELFF.

The V gene is TRBV19, the J gene TRBJ1-2; a possible D gene is TRBD1 (5 bases). Trimming removed 5 bases from V and 4 bases from J, with 14 bases in between. Germline CDR1 reads LNHDA; CDR2 reads SQIVND (reference sequence). The CDR3 totals 14 residues. The CDR3 spells CASSPGGLFYGYTF. The CDR3 bases are TGTGCCAGTAGTCCCGGGGGTCTCTTCTATGGCTACACCTTC.

The chain has TRBV18 and TRBJ2-6; TRBD1 agrees at 9 bases. CDR1 KGHSH and CDR2 LQKENI come from the germline V gene. J lost 1 base, V lost 4 bases, and 11 bases had no gene match. This CDR3 has 19 amino acids. The CDR3 nucleotides are TGTGCCAGCTCACGGCCGGGACAGGGACTTCTATCTGGGGCCAACGTCCTGACTTTC. Protein sequence: CASSRPGQGLLSGANVLTF.

The chain joins TRBV5-1 to TRBJ2-3; TRBD1 matches at 7 bases. CDR1 is SGHRS, CDR2 YFSETQ, per germline. Trimming removed 3 bases from V and 1 base from J; junction bases left unmatched: 8. CDR3 length equals 16 residues. CDR3 sequence: CASSYRQGTGTDTQYF. The CDR3 DNA reads as TGCGCCAGCAGCTACCGACAGGGAACGGGCACAGATACGCAGTATTTT.

The rearrangement uses TRBV9 and TRBJ2-3, with a possible D match to TRBD2 (6 bases). V gave up 4 bases and J gave up 3 bases, with 24 bases separating them. This CDR3 has 18 amino acids. Germline V gene data show CDR1 as SGDLS and CDR2 as YYNGEE. The CDR3 sequence is CASSPKPPIRAGTDTQYF. For the CDR3, the DNA is TGTGCCAGCAGCCCTAAGCCCCCCATACGGGCGGGGACAGATACGCAGTATTTT.

Worth noting for this clone: Other DNA sequences within the sample encode an identical CDR3. This chain links TRBV27 with TRBJ2-1; D is ambiguous. Germline V gene lookup returns CDR1 MNHEY and CDR2 SMNVEV (reference sequence). CDR3 length: 14 residues. The ends were cut back, 5 bases at V and 4 bases at J, with 12 bases in the middle. The DNA of the CDR3 is TGTGCCAGCAGTCCGCCCGGTGTTTACAATGAGCAGTTCTTC. Protein product: CASSPPGVYNEQFF.